In this sample, the clone carrying this T cell receptor beta chain turned up a few times. This sample stems from a study of blood T cell repertoires in COVID-19. About the research overall: PBMCs, B-cell-depleted T cells, or T cells provided the cDNA or gDNA that made up the material.

Trimming cost V 2 bases and J 7 bases; bases outside gene matches: 8. This CDR3 is 16 amino acids long. The V gene's germline CDR1 is SGHDN and CDR2 FVKESK. Enrolled during active infection, Seattle patients were then followed longitudinally. TCRdb keeps only in-frame clones here, not all; method: immunoSEQ multiplex PCR. The sample consists of fewer than 300,000 clones, about 89% of them appearing once. The chain combines TRBV14 with TRBJ1-6; 7 bases line up with TRBD1. This TCR was recovered from a woman in her 30s with COVID-19, enrolled during active disease. The specimen sequenced was peripheral blood. The CDR3 nucleotides read TGTGCCAGCAGCCAAAACAGGGGAATCGGAAATTCACCCCTCCACTTT. This encodes CASSQNRGIGNSPLHF.